This T cell receptor beta chain was retrieved from a study of blood T cell repertoires in COVID-19. Whole-study context: Whether acute or convalescent, the COVID-19 samples came from the United States, Italy and Spain. Nucleic acid was either cDNA or gDNA, and it came from T cells, B-cell-depleted T cells, or PBMCs.

Trimming cost V 5 bases and J 0 bases, with 14 bases left between them. Germline V gene data show CDR1 as SEHNR and CDR2 as FQNEAQ (reference sequence). This CDR3 spans 15 amino acids. As processed by the authors: Estimates of nucleated cell counts were drawn from the amplification of reference gene primers. Clones were read by immunoSEQ multiplex PCR, and TCRdb kept only the in-frame ones, dropping some. The DNA was the basis for D and trimming; V, J and clone size are from that table. The table lists about 98,000 clones, about 89% of them singletons. This chain joins TRBV7-9 and TRBJ2-7; possibly TRBD1 for D (7 bases). Sample: peripheral blood. The receptor comes from a man aged 50-60 years with acute or convalescent COVID-19. The CDR3 bases are TGTGCCAGCAGCCCAGGGGGGTTGAGCTCCTACGAGCAGTACTTC. Encoded protein: CASSPGGLSSYEQYF.